This T cell receptor beta chain derives from a study of T cell responses to AZD1222 COVID-19 vaccine. About the research overall: Second doses that came at about 4 or about 12 weeks were put together. Broader study findings: When two AZD1222 doses had been given, Spike-specific TCR breadth and depth rose. Among those given AZD1222, only 6 or 7 were seropositive at baseline.

This CDR3 spans 16 amino acids. In germline, CDR1 is LNHNV, CDR2 YYDKDF (reference sequence). V was cut by 1 base and J by 1 base, with 13 bases left in between. Concerning this clone: Its antigen is unidentified.

Sequencing used immunoSEQ multiplex PCR; TCRdb keeps in-frame clones, though not all of them. Here the sample spans 120,000 or so clones, 90% being singletons. This specimen was peripheral blood, taken on day 0 of AZD1222 vaccination. The sequence came from an adult in good health. The genes are TRBV15 and TRBJ2-5, with D tentatively TRBD2 (5 bases). CDR3 coding DNA: TGTGCCACCAGCAGAGGACTACCAACCCTCCAAGAGACCCAGTACTTC. Protein: CATSRGLPTLQETQYF.